This T cell receptor (beta chain) stems from a study of PD-1 blockade in classical Hodgkin lymphoma. Stated time point: cycle 4 day 1 (C4D1), after less than 7 weeks of nivolumab. In every patient, relapse followed autologous stem cell transplantation, while exposure to brentuximab vedotin differed. With magnetic negative selection, CD4+ T cells were purified from PBMCs that had been thawed. The data were produced by immunoSEQ multiplex PCR, yet TCRdb's version contains in-frame clones alone and is incomplete. The table shows nearly 20,000 clones, with approximately 87% occurring only once. Overall study results and limits: CD4+ TCR diversity, unlike CD8+, rose significantly by C4D1.

For this clone: Antigen: not known.

This clonotype originated in a human donor with classical Hodgkin lymphoma. The sequences come from CD4+ T cells from blood, collected before the fourth cycle of nivolumab.

CDR3 sequence reads: CASSYTGRSYEQYF. The CDR3 DNA reads as TGTGCCAGCAGTTACACCGGACGGTCCTACGAGCAGTACTTC. The rearrangement uses TRBV6-5 and TRBJ2-7; D gene unclear. The CDR3 sequence is 14 residues long. Germline-derived CDR1 and CDR2 are MNHEY and SVGAGI. The V and J ends lost 2 bases and 1 base respectively, with 9 bases between them.